Given below is one TCR beta chain in context. The data were taken from a study of T cells in tuberculosis. V lost 5 bases and J 0 bases, leaving 9 bases between the germline ends. CDR1 and CDR2 (germline): SGHVS, FNYEAQ. The CDR3 is 14 residues long. Only in-frame clones appear in the TCRdb table, and some are missing; sequencing was by immunoSEQ multiplex PCR. The table includes 85,000 to 90,000 clones, under 95% detected once. Sorting used thawed, overnight-rested PBMC stained with anti-CD3, a viability dye and GMM-loaded CD1B tetramer. C32 glucose monomycolate from Rhodococcus equi was loaded onto the CD1B tetramers.

The chain combines TRBV7-6 with TRBJ2-3, with D uncertain. This receptor was obtained from an adult woman with latent tuberculosis. The sample comprised CD1b-GMM tetramer-negative cells sorted from PBMCs. The CDR3 bases are TGTGCCAGCAGCCCCCCAACTAGCACAGATACGCAGTATTTT. Protein: CASSPPTSTDTQYF.